The TCR beta chain under discussion was sequenced for a study of blood T cell repertoires in COVID-19. Study-wide background: The United States, Italy and Spain provided the acute and convalescent COVID-19 samples.

The germline V gene has CDR1 SNHLY and CDR2 FYNNEI. The germline V and J ends were trimmed by 6 bases and 4 bases, with 15 bases remaining between them. CDR3 size: 14 residues. Generated by immunoSEQ multiplex PCR, the TCRdb table keeps only in-frame clones and is missing some. This sample has approximately 300,000 clones; about 80% occur once, and the top ten carry 15% to 17%. The specimen was peripheral blood. This sequence originates from a person in their 70s with COVID-19, enrolled during active disease. The chain combines TRBV2 with TRBJ1-1; D not certain. CDR3 sequence reads: CASRGVGWSTEAFF. CDR3 in DNA: TGTGCCAGCAGGGGAGTAGGGTGGAGCACTGAAGCTTTCTTT.